Each of the 4 T cell receptor beta chains below was sequenced from the same sample in a study of blood T cell repertoires in COVID-19. The data were produced by immunoSEQ multiplex PCR, yet TCRdb's version contains in-frame clones alone and is incomplete. The sample consists of a few hundred thousand clones, about 85% of them appearing once. The sequencing input was peripheral blood. These receptors originate from a man aged 35 to 55 with acute or convalescent COVID-19.

V usage is TRBV5-1 and J usage is TRBJ1-1; D possibly corresponds to TRBD1 (6 bases). The V gene's germline CDR1 is SGHRS and CDR2 YFSETQ. The CDR3 extends over 13 amino acids. V lost 5 bases to trimming and J lost 4 bases, with 12 bases between them. DNA of the CDR3: TGCGCCAGCAGACTACAGGGTAGCACTGAAGCTTTCTTT. Translation gives CASRLQGSTEAFF.

The chain joins TRBV6-6 to TRBJ1-5; 9 positions match TRBD1. The CDR3 is 15 amino acids. V lost 5 bases and J lost 6; bases outside the gene matches: 8. Germline lookup yields CDR1 MNHNY and CDR2 SVGAGI (reference sequence). CDR3 DNA sequence: TGTGCCAGCAGTCCTGGACAGGGGATTGGTCAGCCCCAGCATTTT. As protein: CASSPGQGIGQPQHF.

This clone was counted between two and nine times. The chain is built from TRBV5-4 and TRBJ1-2; 9 bases align to TRBD1. The CDR3 length is 16 residues. J was trimmed by 8 bases and V by 4 bases; bases with no gene match: 15. Germline-derived CDR1 and CDR2 are SGHNT and YYREEE (reference sequence). The CDR3 protein is CASSGNNRGQERGYTF. In nucleotides, the CDR3 is TGTGCCAGCAGCGGAAATAACAGGGGGCAAGAAAGAGGCTACACCTTC.

The V gene is TRBV24-1, the J gene TRBJ1-1, with D tentatively TRBD1 (5 bases). Germline loops: CDR1 KGHDR, CDR2 SFDVKD. V was shortened by 1 base and J by 5 bases, with 7 bases between the two germline ends. This CDR3 spans 13 amino acids. Here the CDR3 DNA reads TGTGCCACCAGTGATTTTCAGGGAACTGAAGCTTTCTTT. Residues: CATSDFQGTEAFF.